This T cell receptor beta chain came from a study of cytomegalovirus exposure and HLA in healthy donors. V dropped 6 bases and J dropped 10; count of bases not matched to a gene: 10. The CDR3 contains 13 residues. From germline, CDR1 is MNHEY and CDR2 SVGAGI. Data came from immunoSEQ multiplex PCR; TCRdb stores just in-frame clones and leaves some out. Altogether approximately 44,000 clones are present, 88% being singletons, with the ten largest covering about 6.7%. Separate from the 666-subject first cohort, the roughly 120-subject validation cohort was the one that the donors belonged to. Regarding this clone: The antigen is not known.

Broader study findings: The CMV antigen specificity of a few CMV-associated chains was confirmed through in vitro analysis. In the roughly 130 validation repertoires, a later analysis found that first-cohort TCR clusters tended to co-occur. Among TCR beta chains, those listed as cytomegalovirus-associated numbered some 170.

Material for sequencing was PBMCs. This receptor was identified in a young woman in good health and CMV-seronegative. This rearrangement joins TRBV6-5 to TRBJ1-2; 8 nucleotides align to TRBD1. This chain's CDR3 is CASRRTGYGAYTF. The CDR3 nucleotides are TGTGCCAGCAGACGGACAGGGTATGGTGCCTACACCTTC.